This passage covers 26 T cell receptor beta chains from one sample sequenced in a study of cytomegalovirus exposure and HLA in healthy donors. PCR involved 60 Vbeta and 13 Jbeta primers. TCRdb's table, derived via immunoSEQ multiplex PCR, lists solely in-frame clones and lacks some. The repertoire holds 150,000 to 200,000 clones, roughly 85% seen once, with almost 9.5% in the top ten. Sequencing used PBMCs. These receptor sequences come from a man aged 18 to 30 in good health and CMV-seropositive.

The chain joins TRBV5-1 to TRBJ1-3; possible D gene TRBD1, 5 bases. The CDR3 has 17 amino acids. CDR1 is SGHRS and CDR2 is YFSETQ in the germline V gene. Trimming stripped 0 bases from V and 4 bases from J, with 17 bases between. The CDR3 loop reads CASSLALGGSSGNTIYF. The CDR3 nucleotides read TGCGCCAGCAGCTTGGCTTTGGGGGGAAGTTCCGGAAACACCATATATTTT.

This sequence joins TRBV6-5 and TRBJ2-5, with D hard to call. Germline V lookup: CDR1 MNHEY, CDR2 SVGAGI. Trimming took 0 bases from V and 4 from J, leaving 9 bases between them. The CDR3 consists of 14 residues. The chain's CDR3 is CASSYSKRAETQYF. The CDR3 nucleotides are TGTGCCAGCAGTTACTCGAAGCGAGCAGAGACCCAGTACTTC.

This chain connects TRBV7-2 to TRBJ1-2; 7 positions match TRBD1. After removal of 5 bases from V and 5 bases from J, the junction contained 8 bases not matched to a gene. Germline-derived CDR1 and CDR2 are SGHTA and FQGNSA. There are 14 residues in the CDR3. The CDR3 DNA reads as TGTGCCAGCAGCCCCCAAACAGGGGATTATGGCTACACCTTC. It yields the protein CASSPQTGDYGYTF.

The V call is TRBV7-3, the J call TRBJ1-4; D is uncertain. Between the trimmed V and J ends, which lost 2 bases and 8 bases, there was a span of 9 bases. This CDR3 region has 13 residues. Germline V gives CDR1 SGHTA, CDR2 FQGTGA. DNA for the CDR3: TGTGCCAGCAGCTTAGCCAGAGGCGAAAAACTGTTTTTT. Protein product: CASSLARGEKLFF.

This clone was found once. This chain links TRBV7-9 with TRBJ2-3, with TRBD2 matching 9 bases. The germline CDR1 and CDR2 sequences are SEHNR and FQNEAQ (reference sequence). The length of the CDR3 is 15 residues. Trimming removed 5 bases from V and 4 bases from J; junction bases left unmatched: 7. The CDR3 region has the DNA TGTGCCAGCAGCGACGAAGGCGGGGGGGCAGATACGCAGTATTTT. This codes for CASSDEGGGADTQYF. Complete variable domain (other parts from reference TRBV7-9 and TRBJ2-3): DTGVSQNPRHKITKRGQNVTFRCDPISEHNRLYWYRQTLGQGPEFLTYFQNEAQLEKSRLLSDRFSAERPKGSFSTLEIQRTEQGDSAMYLCASSDEGGGADTQYFGPGTRLTVL.

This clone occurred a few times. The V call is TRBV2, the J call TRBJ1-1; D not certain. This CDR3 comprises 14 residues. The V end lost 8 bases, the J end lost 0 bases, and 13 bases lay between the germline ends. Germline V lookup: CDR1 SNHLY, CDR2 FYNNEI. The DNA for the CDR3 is TGTGCCAGCGACGTTGGTACAGTGAACACTGAAGCTTTCTTT. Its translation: CASDVGTVNTEAFF.

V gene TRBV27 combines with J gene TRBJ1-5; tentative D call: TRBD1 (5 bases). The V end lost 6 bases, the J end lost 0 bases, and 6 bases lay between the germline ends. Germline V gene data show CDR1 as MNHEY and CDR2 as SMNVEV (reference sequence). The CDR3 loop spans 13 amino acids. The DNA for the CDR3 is TGTGCCAGCAGAGGGGTTAGCAATCAGCCCCAGCATTTT. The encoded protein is CASRGVSNQPQHF.

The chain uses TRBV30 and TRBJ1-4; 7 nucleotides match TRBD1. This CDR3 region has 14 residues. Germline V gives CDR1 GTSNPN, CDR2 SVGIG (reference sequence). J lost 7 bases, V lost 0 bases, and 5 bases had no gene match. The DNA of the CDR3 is TGTGCCTGGAGTGTACGACAGGGTTCTGAAAAACTGTTTTTT. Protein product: CAWSVRQGSEKLFF.

CDR3 DNA: TGCGCCAGCGGGGGGGGGACGAACACCGGGGAGCTGTTTTTT. This sequence encodes CASGGGTNTGELFF. V is TRBV5-1 and J is TRBJ2-2; TRBD2 matches at 7 bases. The CDR3 spans 14 residues. Germline V gene data show CDR1 as SGHRS and CDR2 as YFSETQ. V dropped 7 bases and J dropped 0; count of bases not matched to a gene: 3.

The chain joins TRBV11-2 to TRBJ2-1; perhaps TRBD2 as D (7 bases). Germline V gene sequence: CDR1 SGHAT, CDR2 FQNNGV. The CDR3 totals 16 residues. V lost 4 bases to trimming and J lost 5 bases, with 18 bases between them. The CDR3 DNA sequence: TGTGCCAGCAGCTCCATTGTCGGGGGGCTGGACAATGAGCAGTTCTTC. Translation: CASSSIVGGLDNEQFF.

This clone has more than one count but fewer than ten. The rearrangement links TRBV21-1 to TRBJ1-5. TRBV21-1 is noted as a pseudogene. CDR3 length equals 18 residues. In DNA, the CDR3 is TGTGCCAGCAGTATTACCTCCCGAGCGGTACCTAGCAATCAGCCCCAGCATTTT. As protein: CASSITSRAVPSNQPQHF.

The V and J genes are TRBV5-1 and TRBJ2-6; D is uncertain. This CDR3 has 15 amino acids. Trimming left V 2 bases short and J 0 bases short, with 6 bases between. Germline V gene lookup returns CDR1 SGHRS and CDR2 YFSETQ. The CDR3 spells CASSFGDSGANVLTF. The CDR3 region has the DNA TGCGCCAGCAGCTTTGGAGACTCTGGGGCCAACGTCCTGACTTTC.

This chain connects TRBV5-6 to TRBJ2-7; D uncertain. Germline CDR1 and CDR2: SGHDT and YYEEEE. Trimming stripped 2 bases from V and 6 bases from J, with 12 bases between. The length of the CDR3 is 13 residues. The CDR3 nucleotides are TGTGCCAGCAGCTTAGAACCAAATAGCGAGCAGTACTTC. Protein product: CASSLEPNSEQYF.

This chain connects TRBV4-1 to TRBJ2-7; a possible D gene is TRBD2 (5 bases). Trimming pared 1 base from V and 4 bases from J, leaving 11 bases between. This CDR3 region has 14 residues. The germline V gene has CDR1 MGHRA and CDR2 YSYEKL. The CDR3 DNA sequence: TGCGCCAGCAGCCAAGTCCAGAGGGCTTACGAGCAGTACTTC. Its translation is CASSQVQRAYEQYF.

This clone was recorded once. The CDR3 region is CASSPTGVGGETQYF. DNA for the CDR3: TGCGCCAGCAGCCCCACAGGGGTCGGAGGAGAGACCCAGTACTTC. This chain uses TRBV5-1 with TRBJ2-5; 7 bases match TRBD1. The CDR3 consists of 15 residues. Germline loops: CDR1 SGHRS, CDR2 YFSETQ. The ends lost 4 bases at V and 4 bases at J; junction bases unmatched: 10.

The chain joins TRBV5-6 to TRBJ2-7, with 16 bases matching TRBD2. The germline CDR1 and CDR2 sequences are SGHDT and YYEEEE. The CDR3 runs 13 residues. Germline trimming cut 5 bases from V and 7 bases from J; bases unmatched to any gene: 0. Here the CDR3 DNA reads TGTGCCAGCAGGGGACTAGCGGGGGGGGAGCAGTACTTC. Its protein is CASRGLAGGEQYF.

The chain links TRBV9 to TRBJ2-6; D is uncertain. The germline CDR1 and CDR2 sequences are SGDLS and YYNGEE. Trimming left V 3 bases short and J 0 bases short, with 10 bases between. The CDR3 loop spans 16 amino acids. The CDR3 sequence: CASSDSPHSGANVLTF. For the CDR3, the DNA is TGTGCCAGCAGCGACTCCCCCCACTCTGGGGCCAACGTCCTGACTTTC.

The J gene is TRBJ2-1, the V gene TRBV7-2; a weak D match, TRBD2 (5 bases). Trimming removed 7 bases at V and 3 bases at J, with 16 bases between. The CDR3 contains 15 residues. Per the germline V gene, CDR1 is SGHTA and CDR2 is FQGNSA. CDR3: CASTPLAGVYNEQFF. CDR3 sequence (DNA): TGTGCCAGCACCCCTCTAGCTGGAGTCTACAATGAGCAGTTCTTC.

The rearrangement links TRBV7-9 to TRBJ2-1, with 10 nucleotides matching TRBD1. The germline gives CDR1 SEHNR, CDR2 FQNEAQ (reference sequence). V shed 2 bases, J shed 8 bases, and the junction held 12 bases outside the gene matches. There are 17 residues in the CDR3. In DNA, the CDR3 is TGTGCCAGCAGCTTATCCCTAGACAGGGGGCTCGACTATGAGCAGTTCTTC. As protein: CASSLSLDRGLDYEQFF.

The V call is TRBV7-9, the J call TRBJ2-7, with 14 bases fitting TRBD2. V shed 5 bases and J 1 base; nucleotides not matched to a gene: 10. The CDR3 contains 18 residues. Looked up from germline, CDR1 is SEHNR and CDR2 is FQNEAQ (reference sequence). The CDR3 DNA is TGTGCCAGCAGCGTCTCGACTAGCGGGGGGGCTGAATCCTACGAGCAGTACTTC. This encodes CASSVSTSGGAESYEQYF.

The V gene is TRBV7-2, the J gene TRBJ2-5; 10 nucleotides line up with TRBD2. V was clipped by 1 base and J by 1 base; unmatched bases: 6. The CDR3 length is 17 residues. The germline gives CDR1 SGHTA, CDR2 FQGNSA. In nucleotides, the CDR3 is TGTGCCAGCAGCTTAGGGCTAGCGGGGGCCTCCCAAGAGACCCAGTACTTC. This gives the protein CASSLGLAGASQETQYF.

CDR3 nucleotide sequence: TGCGCCAGCGGCGGGGGACAGGGGCAGGTAGATACGCAGTATTTT. Protein sequence: CASGGGQGQVDTQYF. This rearrangement joins TRBV5-1 to TRBJ2-3, with 10 bases lining up with TRBD1. The length of the CDR3 is 15 residues. V dropped 7 bases and J dropped 5; count of bases not matched to a gene: 10. Germline loops: CDR1 SGHRS, CDR2 YFSETQ.

As DNA, the CDR3 is TGCAGCGATCTGGGACTAGCGGGGGGGGAAGATACGCAGTATTTT. Translation: CSDLGLAGGEDTQYF. The chain joins TRBV29-1 to TRBJ2-3; 16 nucleotides match TRBD2. V shed 7 bases and J 5 bases; nucleotides not matched to a gene: 6. Germline CDR1 reads SQVTM; CDR2 reads ANQGSEA. CDR3 size: 15 residues.

CDR3 DNA sequence: TGTGCCAGCAGTTATTACGGGGGGGCCTACGAGCAGTACTTC. Translating it yields CASSYYGGAYEQYF. The gene calls are TRBV6-6 and TRBJ2-7, with TRBD2 matching over 8 bases. The trim removed 3 bases at V and 2 bases at J, leaving 3 bases unmatched. Germline V gene lookup returns CDR1 MNHNY and CDR2 SVGAGI (reference sequence). The CDR3 consists of 14 residues.

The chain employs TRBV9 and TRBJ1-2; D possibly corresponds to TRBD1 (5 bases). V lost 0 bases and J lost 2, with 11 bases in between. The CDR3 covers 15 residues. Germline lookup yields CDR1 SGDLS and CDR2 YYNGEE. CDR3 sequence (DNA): TGTGCCAGCAGCGTAGATGCGACAGCGAACTATGGCTACACCTTC. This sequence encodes CASSVDATANYGYTF. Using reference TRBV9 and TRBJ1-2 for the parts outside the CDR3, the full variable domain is DSGVTQTPKHLITATGQRVTLRCSPRSGDLSVYWYQQSLDQGLQFLIQYYNGEERAKGNILERFSAQQFPDLHSELNLSSLELGDSALYFCASSVDATANYGYTFGSGTRLTVV.

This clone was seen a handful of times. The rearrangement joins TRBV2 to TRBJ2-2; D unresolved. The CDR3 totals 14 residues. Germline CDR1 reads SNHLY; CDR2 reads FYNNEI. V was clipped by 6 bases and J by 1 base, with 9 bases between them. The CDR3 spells CASRSAGNTGELFF. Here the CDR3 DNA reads TGTGCCAGCAGGTCCGCAGGGAACACCGGGGAGCTGTTTTTT.